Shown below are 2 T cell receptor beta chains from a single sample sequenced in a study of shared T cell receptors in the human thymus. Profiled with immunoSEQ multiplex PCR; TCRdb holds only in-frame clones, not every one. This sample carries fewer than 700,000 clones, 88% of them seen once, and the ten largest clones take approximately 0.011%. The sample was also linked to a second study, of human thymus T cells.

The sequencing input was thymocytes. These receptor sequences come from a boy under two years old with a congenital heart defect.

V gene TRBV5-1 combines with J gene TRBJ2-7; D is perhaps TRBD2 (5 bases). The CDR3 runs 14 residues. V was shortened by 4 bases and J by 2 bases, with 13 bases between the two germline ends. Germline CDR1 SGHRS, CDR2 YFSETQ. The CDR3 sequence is CASSRGPGTYEQYF. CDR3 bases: TGCGCCAGCAGCCGAGGACCCGGGACCTACGAGCAGTACTTC.

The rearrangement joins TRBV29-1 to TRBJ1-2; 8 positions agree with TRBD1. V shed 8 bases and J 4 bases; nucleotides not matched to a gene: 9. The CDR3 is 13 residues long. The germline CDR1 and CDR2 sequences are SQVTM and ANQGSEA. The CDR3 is CSLLGQASYGYTF. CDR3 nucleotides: TGCAGCCTTCTGGGACAGGCTTCCTATGGCTACACCTTC.